This T cell receptor (beta chain) originates from a study of cytomegalovirus exposure and HLA in healthy donors (dated by TCRdb to 2015 to 2018). Turning to the overall study: According to an earlier analysis of a few hundred of the donors, about 170 million T cells yielded 95 million to 140 million unique TCR beta sequences and 276 Gb of sequence data. An earlier analysis of more than 450 of the donors used high-throughput TCR beta sequencing to judge whether each TCR beta V gene segment behaved as functional or pseudogenic. The aim of the study was to test whether cataloging public T cell receptors could identify signatures of past pathogen exposure. The study combined high-throughput TCR immunosequencing, statistical association of individual TCRs with disease status, and machine learning to predict cytomegalovirus infection status. A later analysis re-analyzed previously published TCR beta repertoires from approximately 700 donors and added high-resolution HLA genotyping to study TCR occurrence patterns. The number of donors typed differed by locus, with roughly 629-640 for A, B, C, DRB1 and DQB1, roughly 520 for DQA1, over 600 for DPA1, and 472 for DPB1. Of the roughly 400 genotyped donors, about 84% fell in the genetic ancestry cluster associated with self-reported Caucasian donors. About 280 gigabases of sequencing data and roughly 80 million unique TCR sequences made up an early release that covered under 750 HLA-typed donors. Every discovery cohort repertoire had been produced on one sequencing platform. About five DR-DQ haplotypes were treated as single units for association and clustering because of strong linkage in the cohort. Among about 390 genotyped donors of the cohort, an average of approximately 240,000 unique TCR beta nucleotide sequences were sequenced per donor, around 18% of them non-productive. Rather than drawing on any new phenotypic data, the later analysis identified candidate immune exposures from TCR beta sequences and the way those sequences occurred across donors. Donor age, sex, ethnicity and CMV serostatus were compiled alongside the repertoire data. Both class I and class II loci were covered by HLA typing, at four-digit resolution. The study used immunosequencing to profile the T cell repertoires of under 700 subjects and linked those repertoires to cytomegalovirus serostatus. Besides the first cohort of around 700 subjects, a separate validation cohort made up of over 100 different subjects was used. A later genetic analysis used genome-wide SNP genotypes for about 60% of the roughly 670 donors, treating that subset as a discovery cohort. General study outcomes and caveats: In a later genetic analysis, a missense DCLRE1C variant was associated with V-gene and J-gene trimming of TCR beta chains, and the association was replicated in an independent cohort. In a later analysis, the rate of TCR association differed among HLA loci, with DRB1 alleles having the most associated TCRs and HLA-C alleles having the fewest. While some public TCRs were present in many individuals, most TCR sequences turned up only very rarely across donors. A total of 150 or so TCR beta chains were listed by the study as associated with cytomegalovirus. When HLA alleles, especially DR and DQ, strongly co-occurred, TCR associations were difficult to assign to individual alleles. For the cohort, immune exposure information was limited to CMV serostatus. In this cohort, only TCR beta chains were sequenced, and detectable features were limited by the absence of alpha or paired-chain data. In both the original and validation cohorts, the classifier was reported to diagnose cytomegalovirus status with high specificity and sensitivity. A group of highly shared sequence variants was considered likely to be a technical artifact of the sequencing pipeline. Over 15 rarely observed V segments, including chromosome 9 orphons, were excluded from the earlier analysis of almost 600 of the donors because counts were too low. Because HLA typing was unavailable for some donors at each locus, only the typed subset was used in association tests. A later analysis reported that several top co-occurrence clusters appeared linked to parvovirus B19, influenza, CMV and Epstein-Barr virus. Broadly in line with IMGT annotations, most TCR beta V segments showed up in productive rearrangements about 87% or about 30% of the time in an earlier analysis of approximately 600 of the donors. A later genetic analysis reported fewer N-insertions in productive TCRs among donors in an Asian-associated ancestry cluster than the roughly 670-donor mean. Presence/absence analyses assumed roughly uniform sequencing depth across donors, an assumption that may not hold. Because the 87-base-pair reads could not distinguish some IMGT-functional V segments, including TRBV6-2 and TRBV6-3, those segments were excluded. In a later analysis, HLA-associated TCR beta chains were found to be more clonally expanded and to have lower generation probabilities than equally common non-associated chains. Specific HLA alleles were associated with 15,000 to 20,000 TCR beta sequences at a false discovery rate of 0.05 in a later analysis. A further reported finding was that TCR beta sequences accurately predicted the HLA-A and HLA-B alleles for most subjects in the first cohort. A few of the identified cytomegalovirus-associated TCR beta chains were confirmed in vitro to be specific for cytomegalovirus antigens. Linkage disequilibrium might explain the correlated functional status among segregating V segments, but an unknown experimental factor could not be ruled out. According to a later analysis, most CMV-associated TCR beta chains appeared to be HLA-restricted, and the HLA associations seemed to be driven largely by CMV exposure. The authors suggested that the approach could potentially be generalized to other disease states and immunological phenotypes.

The cohort consisted of approximately 690 healthy bone marrow donors. At the time of sampling, every cohort member was nominally healthy, though immune exposures that went unrecorded were likely present. CMV serostatus was positive for more than 250 and negative for about 50% of the roughly 700 cohort members, and was not recorded for this donor. Each donor provided a peripheral blood sample, and peripheral blood mononuclear cells were used for TCR beta sequencing. Genomic DNA extraction from the blood cell samples was performed with the Qiagen DNeasy Blood Extraction Kit. The CDR3 sequence holds 16 residues, the cysteine and phenylalanine included. Kept here is only the CDR3 DNA, which spans 48 bases and is read in frame from base 1. V is reduced by 5 bases and J by 0 bases, leaving a spacing of 14 bases between them. In the germline V gene, CDR1 corresponds to SNHLY and CDR2 to FYNNEI. This clone was counted a few times. Its specific antigen is unknown. Base qualities were left out, and no much larger clone turns up one base away.

Libraries came from the immunoSEQ multiplex PCR assay. The multiplex PCR relied on a mix of 60 forward primers for TCR Vbeta segments and 13 reverse primers for TCR Jbeta segments. A multiplex PCR assay on genomic DNA amplified the CDR3 region of rearranged TCR beta genes. Amplified TCR beta libraries were sequenced as 87-base-pair reads on the Illumina HiSeq System. The authors' analysis ran thus. A later analysis tallied around 82 million unique TCR beta chains across the 660 or so repertoires, and about 12 million of those chains were shared by two or more donors. To remove PCR and sequencing errors, raw reads were error-corrected and collapsed into unique sequences using a nearest-neighbor algorithm that merged closely related sequences. CDR3 sequences were aligned to IMGT reference sequences to assign V, D and J gene segments. For a sequence to be retained, a match of at least six nucleotides to both a V gene segment and a J gene segment was required. A rearrangement was called productive if the CDR3 had no stop codons and remained in frame with V and J, and every other rearrangement was called non-productive. CDR3 was defined according to IMGT convention as the region running from the second conserved V-encoded cysteine to the conserved J-encoded phenylalanine. The earlier analysis of some 540 of the donors excluded any sequence lacking an unambiguous match to a single V gene segment. In an earlier analysis of approximately 500 of the donors, a V segment was called functional when productive rearrangements were above 56.7%, and segregating when the standard deviation between donors exceeded 5%. A statistical classification framework was developed to diagnose cytomegalovirus status using the catalog of TCR beta chain sequences. In a later analysis, V and J genes were assigned by comparing TCR nucleotide sequences against IMGT/GENE-DB human TR gene sequences. Using the TCRdist pipeline, a later analysis assigned CDR3 sequences along with most-parsimonious VDJ recombination scenarios. In a later analysis, every TCR beta chain was defined by the combination of its CDR3 amino acid sequence and its V-gene family, and reads without a unique V-gene family were dropped. A later analysis removed roughly 590 highly shared, low-generation-probability nucleotide sequences to deal with suspected cross-contamination and a sequencing artifact. For each public chain, a later analysis derived a clonal expansion index from normalized ranks of inferred template counts within each repertoire. In a later analysis, generation probabilities were computed using a VDJ recombination model fitted to out-of-frame rearrangements, and the results were checked against IGoR. A later analysis scored TCR-TCR, TCR-HLA and TCR-CMV co-occurrence with hypergeometric tests, applying a repertoire-size bias correction to TCR pairs. To estimate false discovery rates, a later analysis permuted the HLA or CMV assignments 20 times. In a later analysis, co-occurring TCRs were grouped with DBSCAN, and TCRdist sequence similarity was added when clustering was performed within HLA-allele-positive subsets. Repertoires with fewer than 30,000 or more than 120,000 public chains, plus five repertoires with anomalous nucleotide sharing, were excluded from co-occurrence clustering. TCRdb mirrors the immuneACCESS table, restricted to in-frame sequences. Some clones are absent from its copies; in checked studies, under half trace to an unresolved V gene, and the reason for the others is unknown. V and J calls and clone size are copied from that table; D and trimming were computed from the DNA. The sample table shows approximately 100,000 clones, and 64% are seen once. In total, the top ten clones hold about 2.3% of the sample.

Specimen: PBMCs. The V and J genes are TRBV2 and TRBJ2-1; the D gene assignment is ambiguous. The source of this sequence is a human donor in good health. CDR3 protein: CASSRLGSSSYNEQFF. The DNA is as follows: TGTGCCAGCAGTAGACTTGGGTCCAGCTCCTACAATGAGCAGTTCTTC.